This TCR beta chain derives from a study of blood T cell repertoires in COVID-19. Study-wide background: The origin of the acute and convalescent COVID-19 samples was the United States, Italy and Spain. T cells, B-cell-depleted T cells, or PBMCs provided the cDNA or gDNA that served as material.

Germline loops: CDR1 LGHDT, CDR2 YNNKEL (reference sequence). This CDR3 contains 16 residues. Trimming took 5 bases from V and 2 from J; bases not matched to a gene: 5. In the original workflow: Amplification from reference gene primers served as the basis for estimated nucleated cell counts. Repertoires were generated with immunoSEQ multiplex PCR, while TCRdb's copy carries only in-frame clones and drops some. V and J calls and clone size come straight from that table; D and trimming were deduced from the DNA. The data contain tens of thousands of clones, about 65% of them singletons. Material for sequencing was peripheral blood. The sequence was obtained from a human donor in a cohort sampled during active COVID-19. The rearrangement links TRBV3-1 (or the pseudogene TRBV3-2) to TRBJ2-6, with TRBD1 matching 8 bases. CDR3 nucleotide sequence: TGTGCCAGCAGCTTCCCAGGGGGCGCTGGGGCCAACGTCCTGACTTTC. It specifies CASSFPGGAGANVLTF.